What follows are 24 T cell receptor beta chains derived from one specimen sequenced in a study of regulatory T cells in long-lasting Graves disease. To make TCR beta libraries, researchers used iRepertoire HTBI primers and Arm-PCR of CDR3 regions. TCRdb processed the multiplex PCR reads anew with MiXCR; each CDR3 protein has one entry. The table lists about 530,000 distinct CDR3 sequences, 15% to 20% of them singletons. Noted time point: newly diagnosed GD, antithyroid drugs for less than 3 months. PBMC RNA served as the TCR library source. This same sample was also taken into another study, of T cells in Graves' hyperthyroidism and ophthalmopathy.

This specimen was peripheral blood mononuclear cells (PBMCs), taken at new diagnosis, from a patient treated with antithyroid drugs. The receptors were gathered from a woman aged 40 to 65 with Graves disease.

The V gene is TRBV29-1, the J gene TRBJ2-1; D unclear. Germline V gives CDR1 SQVTM, CDR2 ANQGSEA. CDR3 length equals 14 residues. With 7 bases removed from V and 4 bases from J, the gap between germline ends came to 17 bases. The CDR3 DNA reads as TGCAGCGCCGCGGCCGCGACGATTTACAATGAGCAGTTCTTC. Translation gives CSAAAATIYNEQFF.

The genes are TRBV15 and TRBJ2-2; D might be TRBD2 (6 bases). The ends were cut back, 3 bases at V and 8 bases at J, with 16 bases in the middle. The V gene's germline CDR1 is LNHNV and CDR2 YYDKDF (reference sequence). The CDR3 loop spans 15 amino acids. The CDR3 bases are TGTGCCACCAGCAGTGAGATGCGGGGCCAGGGGGAGCTGTTTTTT. Its translation: CATSSEMRGQGELFF. Combining the CDR3 with reference TRBV15 and TRBJ2-2 gives the whole variable domain DAMVIQNPRYQVTQFGKPVTLSCSQTLNHNVMYWYQQKSSQAPKLLFHYYDKDFNNEADTPDNFQSRRPNTSFCFLDIRSPGLGDTAMYLCATSSEMRGQGELFFGEGSRLTVL.

The table lists this clonotype with many counts. The J gene is TRBJ1-5, the V gene TRBV3-1; no firm D call. The V end was cut by 3 bases, the J end by 4 bases, with 7 bases between. CDR3 length: 13 amino acids. Germline assignment: CDR1 LGHDT and CDR2 YNNKEL (reference sequence). The CDR3 DNA is TGTGCCAGCAGCCACGATCAGAATCAGCCCCAGCATTTT. Protein sequence: CASSHDQNQPQHF.

This clonotype was counted at least ten times. The V call is TRBV10-2, the J call TRBJ2-7, with unresolved D. Deletions cut 6 bases from V and 3 bases from J, with 15 bases between. The CDR3 is 14 residues long. Looked up from germline, CDR1 is WSHSY and CDR2 is SAAADI. The CDR3 loop is CASRDGLVDYEQYF. In DNA form, the CDR3 reads TGCGCCAGCAGGGATGGGCTAGTTGACTACGAGCAGTACTTC.

This clonotype was detected only a few times. This chain uses TRBV20-1 with TRBJ2-5; a possible D gene is TRBD2 (5 bases). The CDR3 is 14 residues long. The V gene lost 3 bases and the J gene lost 4 bases, with 15 bases spanning the gap. Germline assignment: CDR1 DFQATT and CDR2 SNEGSKA (reference sequence). In DNA, the CDR3 is TGCAGTGCTAGGGACTCCTCCTCGCTAGAGACCCAGTACTTC. Translated, it gives CSARDSSSLETQYF.

This clonotype was counted between two and nine times. The rearrangement links TRBV10-2 to TRBJ2-3; D uncertain. CDR1 is WSHSY and CDR2 is SAAADI in the germline V gene. Trimming stripped 8 bases from V and 2 bases from J, with 11 bases between. This CDR3 region has 13 residues. In DNA form, the CDR3 reads TGCGCCAGCTTCATCCCCTCCACAGATACGCAGTATTTT. Translated: CASFIPSTDTQYF.

The sample holds many counts of this clonotype. The J gene is TRBJ1-1, the V gene TRBV7-9; no clear D gene. V was pared by 1 base and J by 5 bases, with 17 bases between. Germline lookup yields CDR1 SEHNR and CDR2 FQNEAQ (reference sequence). The CDR3 runs 16 residues. The CDR3 region is CASSLELGAGGTEAFF. CDR3 in DNA: TGTGCCAGCAGCTTAGAGCTCGGTGCCGGAGGAACTGAAGCTTTCTTT.

This clonotype was found a few times. This chain connects TRBV19 to TRBJ1-2, with 7 bases aligning to TRBD1. Germline V lookup: CDR1 LNHDA, CDR2 SQIVND (reference sequence). The CDR3 contains 15 residues. The ends lost 6 bases at V and 2 bases at J; junction bases unmatched: 9. CDR3 in amino acids: CASRPSGTVNYGYTF. The CDR3 DNA sequence: TGTGCCAGTAGACCCTCCGGGACAGTAAACTATGGCTACACCTTC.

This clonotype was counted between two and nine times. The chain carries TRBV2 and TRBJ2-7; 8 bases match TRBD2. The CDR3 runs to 14 residues. Germline V gives CDR1 SNHLY, CDR2 FYNNEI. J gave up 3 bases and V 5 bases, and 6 bases lay outside the gene matches. CDR3 in DNA: TGTGCCAGCAGTCTTCTCGCGGGGGGCTACGAGCAGTACTTC. It codes for CASSLLAGGYEQYF.

The V gene is TRBV3-1, the J gene TRBJ1-5; D gene ambiguous. The CDR3 is made up of 17 amino acids. Germline V gene sequence: CDR1 LGHDT, CDR2 YNNKEL (reference sequence). Trimming cost V 4 bases and J 5 bases, with 21 bases left between them. Here the CDR3 reads CASSPTGSVGGDQPQHF. In nucleotides, the CDR3 is TGTGCCAGCAGCCCAACCGGGTCCGTCGGCGGGGATCAGCCCCAGCATTTT.

A remark on this clonotype: No conserved phenylalanine or tryptophan is present at the end of the CDR3, so a read error is the likely explanation. J is TRBJ1-1 and V is TRBV5-6, with TRBD1 matching 9 bases. The CDR3 consists of 16 residues. Germline values: CDR1 SGHDT, CDR2 YYEEEE. V lost 4 bases, J lost 5 bases, and 12 bases stayed unmatched. This chain's CDR3 is CASSPSNGQGRTEAFL. The CDR3 DNA follows: TGTGCCAGCAGCCCATCAAACGGACAGGGGAGGACTGAAGCTTTCCTT.

This clonotype has a count of ten or more. V is TRBV7-8 and J is TRBJ2-5; D is unclear. CDR1 SGHVS and CDR2 FQNEAQ come from the germline V gene. The length of the CDR3 is 14 residues. The ends were cut back, 4 bases at V and 5 bases at J, with 14 bases in the middle. The CDR3 bases are TGTGCCAGCAGCTCGTTTGTGGGTCGGGAGACCCAGTACTTC. This sequence encodes CASSSFVGRETQYF.

In this sample, this clonotype turned up a few times. J is TRBJ1-1 and V is TRBV20-1, with D hard to call. CDR1 DFQATT and CDR2 SNEGSKA come from the germline V gene (reference sequence). CDR3 length: 16 residues. The germline V and J ends were trimmed by 6 bases and 0 bases, with 20 bases remaining between them. CDR3 residues: CSAVARGGILNTEAFF. The CDR3, as DNA: TGCAGTGCCGTAGCCCGCGGCGGAATCCTGAACACTGAAGCTTTCTTT.

The chain couples TRBV28 to TRBJ2-2; 9 bases agree with TRBD1. CDR1 is MDHEN, CDR2 SYDVKM, per germline. The CDR3 is 15 residues long. The ends lost 6 bases at V and 4 bases at J; junction bases unmatched: 6. The CDR3 nucleotides read TGTGCCAGCAGACAGGGGGCATACCCCACCGGGGAGCTGTTTTTT. Translated: CASRQGAYPTGELFF.

This clonotype came up many times. This sequence joins TRBV5-1 and TRBJ2-7; tentative D call: TRBD1 (6 bases). The CDR3 extends over 15 amino acids. Per the germline V gene, CDR1 is SGHRS and CDR2 is YFSETQ. Deletions cut 4 bases from V and 1 base from J, with 15 bases between. In DNA, the CDR3 is TGCGCCAGCAGCCGAGCAGGGGACCATTCCTACGAGCAGTACTTC. It translates to CASSRAGDHSYEQYF.

This clonotype has ten or more counts. The genes are TRBV5-1 and TRBJ2-3, with 7 positions matching TRBD1. The CDR3 is 14 amino acids. Germline CDR1 SGHRS, CDR2 YFSETQ. After removal of 5 bases from V and 2 bases from J, the junction contained 5 bases not matched to a gene. Here the CDR3 reads CASSSGQTTDTQYF. DNA of the CDR3: TGCGCCAGCAGTTCGGGACAGACCACAGATACGCAGTATTTT.

A few counts support this clonotype. The chain couples TRBV12-3 or TRBV12-4 to TRBJ2-7; 9 bases map to TRBD1. The CDR3 runs 15 residues. The ends lost 2 bases at V and 5 bases at J; junction bases unmatched: 7. This CDR3 reads CASSLFGQGLDEQYF. The DNA of the CDR3 is TGTGCCAGCAGTTTATTCGGACAGGGGCTCGACGAGCAGTACTTC.

This clonotype was seen only a few times. This sequence joins TRBV14 and TRBJ2-3; 9 bases map to TRBD1. The junction had 8 bases not matched to a gene; V was cut back by 4 bases and J by 3 bases. Germline V CDR1 and CDR2: SGHDN, FVKESK. The CDR3 runs 16 residues. The CDR3 loop is CASSPWGQGITDTQYF. The CDR3 region has the DNA TGTGCCAGCAGCCCCTGGGGACAGGGAATTACAGATACGCAGTATTTT.

Only a few counts were recorded for this clonotype. This rearrangement joins TRBV20-1 to TRBJ1-6; D may be TRBD1 (5 bases). Trimming left V 5 bases short and J 8 bases short, with 16 bases between. This CDR3 comprises 14 residues. Germline V gene lookup returns CDR1 DFQATT and CDR2 SNEGSKA (reference sequence). The CDR3 DNA reads as TGCAGTGCTGGGGGGGGAGAAGGGGATTCACCCCTCCACTTT. It specifies CSAGGGEGDSPLHF.

The chain employs TRBV2 and TRBJ1-5; no reliable D call. CDR1 and CDR2 from the germline V gene are SNHLY and FYNNEI. This CDR3 comprises 16 residues. The ends were cut back, 1 base at V and 4 bases at J, with 14 bases in the middle. This CDR3 is CASSEGRMSQNQPQHF. The CDR3 coding sequence is TGTGCCAGCAGTGAAGGCAGGATGTCTCAAAATCAGCCCCAGCATTTT.

CDR3 bases: TGTGCCAGTAGTATTCCCCGGGCGGTTTACAATGAGCAGTTCTTC. Translation gives CASSIPRAVYNEQFF. This chain joins TRBV19 and TRBJ2-1; D unresolved. The CDR3 totals 15 residues. Germline CDR1 is LNHDA and CDR2 is SQIVND (reference sequence). Trimming stripped 3 bases from V and 4 bases from J, with 13 bases between. Combining the CDR3 with reference TRBV19 and TRBJ2-1 gives the whole variable domain DGGITQSPKYLFRKEGQNVTLSCEQNLNHDAMYWYRQDPGQGLRLIYYSQIVNDFQKGDIAEGYSVSREKKESFPLTVTSAQKNPTAFYLCASSIPRAVYNEQFFGPGTRLTVL.

This clonotype was recorded at least ten times. The rearrangement links TRBV2 to TRBJ2-7; D not resolved. The CDR3 runs to 14 residues. Germline CDR1 reads SNHLY; CDR2 reads FYNNEI. V was clipped by 7 bases and J by 5 bases, with 18 bases between them. CDR3 sequence reads: CASTDAPLYHEQYF. The CDR3 DNA is TGTGCCAGCACCGATGCCCCCTTGTACCACGAGCAGTACTTC.

This clonotype was seen repeatedly, ten times or more. This chain uses TRBV11-2 with TRBJ1-6; 10 nucleotides line up with TRBD1. The CDR3 runs to 15 residues. From germline, CDR1 is SGHAT and CDR2 FQNNGV. After removal of 3 bases from V and 10 bases from J, the junction contained 6 bases not matched to a gene. The CDR3 sequence: CASSFGTGVLSPLHF. The CDR3 coding sequence is TGTGCCAGCAGCTTTGGGACAGGGGTATTGTCACCCCTCCACTTT.

This clonotype was picked up a small number of times. V and J are TRBV19 and TRBJ1-2, with a tentative D call TRBD1 (5 bases). The germline V gene has CDR1 LNHDA and CDR2 SQIVND (reference sequence). The CDR3 is 13 amino acids. V lost 7 bases and J lost 4, with 13 bases in between. The CDR3 DNA reads as TGTGCCAGTACCAGGGAGGCGGCCTATGGCTACACCTTC. This translates into CASTREAAYGYTF.